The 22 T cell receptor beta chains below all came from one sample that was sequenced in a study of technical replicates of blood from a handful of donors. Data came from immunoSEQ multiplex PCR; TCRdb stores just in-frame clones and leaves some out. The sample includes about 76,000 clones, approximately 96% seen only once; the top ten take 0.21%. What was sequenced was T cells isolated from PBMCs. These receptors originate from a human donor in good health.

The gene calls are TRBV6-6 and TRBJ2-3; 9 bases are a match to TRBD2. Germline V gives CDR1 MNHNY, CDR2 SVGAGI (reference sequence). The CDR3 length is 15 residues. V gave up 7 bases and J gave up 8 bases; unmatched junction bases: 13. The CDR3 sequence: CASTPGAGGPGTQYF. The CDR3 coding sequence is TGTGCCAGCACCCCCGGGGCGGGGGGGCCGGGTACGCAGTATTTT.

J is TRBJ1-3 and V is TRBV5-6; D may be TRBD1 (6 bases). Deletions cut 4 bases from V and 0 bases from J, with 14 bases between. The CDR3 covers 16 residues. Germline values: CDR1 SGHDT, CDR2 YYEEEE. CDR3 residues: CASSPRVGASGNTIYF. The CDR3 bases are TGTGCCAGCAGCCCACGGGTGGGGGCCTCTGGAAACACCATATATTTT.

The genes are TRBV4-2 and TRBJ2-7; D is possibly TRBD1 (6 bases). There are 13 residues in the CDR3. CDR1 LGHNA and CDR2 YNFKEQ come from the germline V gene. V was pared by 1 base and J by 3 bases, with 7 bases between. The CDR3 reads CASSQGTDYEQYF. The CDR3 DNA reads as TGTGCCAGCAGCCAAGGGACAGACTACGAGCAGTACTTC.

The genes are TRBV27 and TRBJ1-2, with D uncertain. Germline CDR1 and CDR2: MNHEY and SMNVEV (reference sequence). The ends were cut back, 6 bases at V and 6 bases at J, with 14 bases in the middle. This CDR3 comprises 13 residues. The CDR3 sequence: CASSRPSADGYTF. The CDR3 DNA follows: TGTGCCAGCAGCCGACCCTCGGCGGATGGCTACACCTTC.

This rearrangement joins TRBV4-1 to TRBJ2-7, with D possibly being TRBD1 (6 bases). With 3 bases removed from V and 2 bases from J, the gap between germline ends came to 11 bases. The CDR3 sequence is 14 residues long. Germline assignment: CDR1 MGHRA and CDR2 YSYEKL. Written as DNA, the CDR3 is TGCGCCAGCAGCCAGGGAACAGGGACCTACGAGCAGTACTTC. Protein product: CASSQGTGTYEQYF.

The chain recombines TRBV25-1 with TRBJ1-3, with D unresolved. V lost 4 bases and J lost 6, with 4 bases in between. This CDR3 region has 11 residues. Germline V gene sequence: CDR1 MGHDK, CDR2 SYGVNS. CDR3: CASSALNTIYF. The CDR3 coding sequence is TGTGCCAGCAGTGCCTTAAACACCATATATTTT.

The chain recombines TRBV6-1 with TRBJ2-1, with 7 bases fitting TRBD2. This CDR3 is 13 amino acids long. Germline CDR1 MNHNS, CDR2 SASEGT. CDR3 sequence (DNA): TGTGCAACAATGGGGGGGAGTGAAAATGAGCAGTTCTTC. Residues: CATMGGSENEQFF.

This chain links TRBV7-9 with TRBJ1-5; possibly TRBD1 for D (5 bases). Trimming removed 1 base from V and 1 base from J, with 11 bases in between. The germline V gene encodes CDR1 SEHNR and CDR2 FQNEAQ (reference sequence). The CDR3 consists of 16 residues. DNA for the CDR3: TGTGCCAGCAGCTTAGAGTTCGGGGGGAGCAATCAGCCCCAGCATTTT. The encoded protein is CASSLEFGGSNQPQHF.

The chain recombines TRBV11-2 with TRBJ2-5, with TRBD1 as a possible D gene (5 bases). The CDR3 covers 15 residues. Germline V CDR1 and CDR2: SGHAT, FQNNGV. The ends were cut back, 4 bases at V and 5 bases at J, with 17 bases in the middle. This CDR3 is CASSSSRQGGETQYF. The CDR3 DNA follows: TGTGCCAGCAGCTCCTCCAGGCAGGGTGGCGAGACCCAGTACTTC. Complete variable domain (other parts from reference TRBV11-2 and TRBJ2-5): EAGVAQSPRYKIIEKRQSVAFWCNPISGHATLYWYQQILGQGPKLLIQFQNNGVVDDSQLPKDRFSAERLKGVDSTLKIQPAKLEDSAVYLCASSSSRQGGETQYFGPGTRLLVL.

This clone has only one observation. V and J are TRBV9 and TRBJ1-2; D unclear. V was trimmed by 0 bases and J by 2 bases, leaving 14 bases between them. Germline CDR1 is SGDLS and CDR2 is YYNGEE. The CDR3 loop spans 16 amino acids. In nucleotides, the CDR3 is TGTGCCAGCAGCGTAGCGTCACGGATGGGCAACTATGGCTACACCTTC. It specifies CASSVASRMGNYGYTF.

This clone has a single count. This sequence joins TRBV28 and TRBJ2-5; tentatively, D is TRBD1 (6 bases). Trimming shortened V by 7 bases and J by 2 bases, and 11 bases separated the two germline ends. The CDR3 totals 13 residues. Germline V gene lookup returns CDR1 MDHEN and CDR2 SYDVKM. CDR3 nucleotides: TGTGCCAGCAATGGACAGCTTCAAGAGACCCAGTACTTC. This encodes CASNGQLQETQYF.

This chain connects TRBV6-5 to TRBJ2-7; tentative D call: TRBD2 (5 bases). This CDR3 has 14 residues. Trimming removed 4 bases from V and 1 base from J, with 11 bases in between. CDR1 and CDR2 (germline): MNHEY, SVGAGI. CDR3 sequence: CASSSPRGSYEQYF. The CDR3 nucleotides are TGTGCCAGCAGTTCCCCCCGGGGATCCTACGAGCAGTACTTC.

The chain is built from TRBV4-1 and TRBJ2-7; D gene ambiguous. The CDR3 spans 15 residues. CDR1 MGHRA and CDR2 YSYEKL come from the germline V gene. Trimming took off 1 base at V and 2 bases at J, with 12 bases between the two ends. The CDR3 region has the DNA TGCGCCAGCAGCCAAGTCGCGGTATCCACCTACGAGCAGTACTTC. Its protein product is CASSQVAVSTYEQYF.

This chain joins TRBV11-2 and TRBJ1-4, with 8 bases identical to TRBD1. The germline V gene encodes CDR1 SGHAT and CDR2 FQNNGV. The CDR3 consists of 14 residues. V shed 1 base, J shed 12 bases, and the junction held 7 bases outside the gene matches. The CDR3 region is CASSLVDRASELFF. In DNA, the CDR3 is TGTGCCAGCAGCTTAGTGGACAGGGCCTCGGAACTGTTTTTT.

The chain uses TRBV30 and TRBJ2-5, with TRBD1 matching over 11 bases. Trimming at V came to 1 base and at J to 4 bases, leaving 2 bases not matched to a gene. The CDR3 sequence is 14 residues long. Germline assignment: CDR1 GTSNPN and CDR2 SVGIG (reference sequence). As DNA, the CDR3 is TGTGCCTGGAGTGCCGGGACAGGGGGAGAGACCCAGTACTTC. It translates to CAWSAGTGGETQYF.

As DNA, the CDR3 is TGTGCCAGCAGCCAAGATACATGGGACAGGGTTTTGCAGACCCAGTACTTC. Its protein is CASSQDTWDRVLQTQYF. The V call is TRBV14, the J call TRBJ2-5; 9 bases fit TRBD1. CDR3 length equals 17 residues. The V segment lost 0 bases and the J segment 6 bases; nucleotides outside the gene matches: 11. CDR1 and CDR2 (germline): SGHDN, FVKESK.

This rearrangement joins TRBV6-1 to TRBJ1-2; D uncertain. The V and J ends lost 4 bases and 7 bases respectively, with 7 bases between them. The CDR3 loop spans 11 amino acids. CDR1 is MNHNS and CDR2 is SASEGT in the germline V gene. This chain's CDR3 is CASSGGGGYTF. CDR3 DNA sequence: TGTGCCAGCAGTGGCGGAGGTGGCTACACCTTC.

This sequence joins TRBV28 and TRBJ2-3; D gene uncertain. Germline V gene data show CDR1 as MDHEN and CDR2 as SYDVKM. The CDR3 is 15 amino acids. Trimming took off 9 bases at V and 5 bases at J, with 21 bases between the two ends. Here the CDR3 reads CASIRSAEIQDTQYF. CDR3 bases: TGTGCCAGTATACGGAGTGCAGAAATTCAAGATACGCAGTATTTT.

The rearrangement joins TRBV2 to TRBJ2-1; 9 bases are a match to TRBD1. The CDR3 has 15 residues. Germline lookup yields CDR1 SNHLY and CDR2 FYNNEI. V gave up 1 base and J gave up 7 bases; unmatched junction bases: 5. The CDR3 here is CASSEVQGAPNEQFF. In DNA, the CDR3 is TGTGCCAGCAGTGAAGTACAGGGGGCCCCTAATGAGCAGTTCTTC.

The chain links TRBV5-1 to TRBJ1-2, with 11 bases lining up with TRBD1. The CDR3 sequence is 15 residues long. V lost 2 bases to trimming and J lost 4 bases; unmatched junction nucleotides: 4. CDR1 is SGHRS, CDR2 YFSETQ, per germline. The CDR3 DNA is TGCGCCAGCAGCTTTGGACAGGGGGCGGGCTATGGCTACACCTTC. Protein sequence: CASSFGQGAGYGYTF.

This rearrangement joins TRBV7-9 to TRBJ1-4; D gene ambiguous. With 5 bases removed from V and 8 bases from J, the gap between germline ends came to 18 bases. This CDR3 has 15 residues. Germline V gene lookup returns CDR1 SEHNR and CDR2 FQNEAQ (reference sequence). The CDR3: CASSHGEKRREKLFF. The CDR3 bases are TGTGCCAGCAGCCACGGGGAAAAAAGGCGAGAAAAACTGTTTTTT.

The chain's CDR3 is CASSAVYNQPQHF. The CDR3 coding sequence is TGTGCCAGCAGCGCTGTCTACAATCAGCCCCAGCATTTT. The chain employs TRBV2 and TRBJ1-5, with unresolved D. This CDR3 region has 13 residues. Germline CDR1 SNHLY, CDR2 FYNNEI. The ends were cut back, 6 bases at V and 3 bases at J, with 9 bases in the middle.